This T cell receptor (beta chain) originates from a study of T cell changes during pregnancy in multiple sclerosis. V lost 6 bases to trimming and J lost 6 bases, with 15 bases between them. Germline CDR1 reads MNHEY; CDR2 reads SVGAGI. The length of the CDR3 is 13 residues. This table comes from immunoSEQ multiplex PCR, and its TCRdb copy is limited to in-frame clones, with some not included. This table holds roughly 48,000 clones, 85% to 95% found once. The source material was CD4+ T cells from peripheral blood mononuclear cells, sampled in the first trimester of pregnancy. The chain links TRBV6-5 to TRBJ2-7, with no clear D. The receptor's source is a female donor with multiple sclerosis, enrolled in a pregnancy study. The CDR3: CASSANLKSEQYF. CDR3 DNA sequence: TGTGCCAGCAGCGCCAACTTGAAAAGCGAGCAGTACTTC.